The present entry profiles one T cell receptor beta chain with its context. Its cognate antigen has yet to be identified. Base quality data are lacking; no much larger clone is found one base away. Ophthalmopathy patients had moderately to severely active disease, with a Clinical Activity Score of 3 or more, a NOSPECS grade of 4 or more, and a disease duration of less than 3 months. The study excluded patients with uncontrolled infections, other autoimmune diseases, pregnancy or lactation. Diagnoses were based on clinical symptoms, serum thyroxine and TRAb, thyroid ultrasound and orbital computed tomography. Ficoll-Paque density gradient centrifugation was used to isolate PBMCs from approximately 10 ml of fresh peripheral blood. Trizol reagent was used to extract total RNA, and RNA quality was then checked on an Agilent 2100 Bioanalyzer. The TCR beta CDR3 regions were amplified from the RNA transcripts. A first-round RT-PCR of the TCR CDR3 used the HTBI primer set with the Qiagen OneStep RT-PCR kit. Libraries were constructed in a second round of multiplex PCR, after which size selection and purification were performed. Paired-end sequencing of the libraries was performed with 100 bp reads on an Illumina HiSeq2000. Concerning the study's data processing: SOAPnuke was used to process the raw data, removing reads that contained adapters or uncalled bases, had a mean Phred below 15, or lacked an exact match to the constant primer or identifier. High-quality paired reads were merged using COPE v1.2.5, and each unique nucleotide sequence was defined as a clonotype. MiTCR v1.1 was used to align the clonotypes against IMGT TRBV, TRBD and TRBJ reference segments. Only V-J combinations with frequency above 0.0001, covering 99% to 99.2% of repertoires, were analysed. The TCS score was defined as the ratio of F50 (clonal expansion) to E x V (chaos), calculated using BLOSUM62-based TCRdist between CDR3 peptides within each V-J. Welch's t-statistics and random forest reduced roughly 500 V-J features to 13, which were used in a naive Bayes classifier (R e1071). In-frame beta chains were kept once TCRdb had trimmed the public reads at Q25 with fastp and called clones with MiXCR. Identical CDR3 protein sequences are pooled into one entry, listed with their most common genes and DNA. These V and J calls derive from TCRdb rather than the authors' analysis. For this sample there are around 370,000 distinct CDR3 sequences; roughly 20% appear just once. The ten biggest clones cover less than 45% of the sample.

The sample comes from a study of T cells in Graves' hyperthyroidism and ophthalmopathy (dated by TCRdb to between 2018 and 2020). For the study in its entirety: Peripheral blood was sampled at the time of initial diagnosis, prior to any treatment. Prospective prediction of ophthalmopathy was tested in an independent validation cohort consisting of about 19 hyperthyroidism patients and some 15 patients who later progressed to ophthalmopathy. In more than five Graves' hyperthyroidism patients, the study also compared T-cell repertoires from thyroid tissue with T-cell repertoires from blood. After sampling, hyperthyroidism patients received methimazole starting at 30 mg daily, and ophthalmopathy patients received high-dose intravenous methylprednisolone. The 75 to 100 discovery patients were randomly split 7:3 into training and test sets. The paper describes TCR Vbeta CDR3 sequencing of fewer than 150 peripheral blood samples, made up of fewer than 50 ophthalmopathy patients, 70 to 75 hyperthyroidism patients and about 17 progressor patients. To identify distinguishing TCR V-J signatures, a discovery cohort of around 100 patients was used, comprising 43 with Graves' ophthalmopathy and around 60 with stable Graves' hyperthyroidism.

Its CDR3 holds 15 amino acids, cysteine through phenylalanine. Just the 45-base CDR3 DNA is kept, in frame starting at base 1. V has 3 bases trimmed and J has 1 base trimmed; junction bases matching no gene number 2. Per the germline V gene, KGHSH is the CDR1 and LQKENI is the CDR2. Here is what the overall study found, with its caveats: Sample size was not statistically predetermined, and investigators were not blinded to group allocation. Ophthalmopathy was separated from stable hyperthyroidism by a 13 V-J signature model, with 87.88% sensitivity and about 84% specificity obtained in cross-validation and 80%/75% obtained in testing. Most expanded thyroid clonotypes (frequency above 0.001) were also detected in blood, suggesting blood repertoires may reflect thyroid immune responses. In validation, progression to ophthalmopathy was predicted by the model with 65% to 71% sensitivity and 72% to 85% specificity, a median of roughly 6.4 months before onset.

This sequence originates from a man aged 18 to 29 with Graves' ophthalmopathy. The V and J segments used are TRBV18 and TRBJ2-2; the junction holds 7 bases that match TRBD2. Sequences were obtained from blood. The DNA sequence is given as TGTGCCAGCTCACCCCTAGCGGAGAACACCGGGGAGCTGTTTTTT. It codes for CASSPLAENTGELFF.